The subject of this entry is one T cell receptor (beta chain). Its antigen is unidentified. The sample comes from a study of T-cell memory formation after mild COVID-19. Study context: TCR clusters were mostly donor specific. Study-wide points: Pre-infection memory carried some responding clones, suggesting that cross-reactive memory joined. Contracting clones localized mainly to CM and EM when CD4+ and mainly to EMRA when CD8+.

V trimming: 6 bases; J trimming: 7 bases; junction bases outside the gene matches: 5. The CDR3 is 13 residues long. 5'RACE with constant-segment primers built TCRalpha and TCRbeta cDNA libraries with UMIs. Each CDR3 protein gets one entry after TCRdb re-called the 5' RACE reads with MiXCR. This table holds 200,000 to 300,000 distinct CDR3 sequences, roughly 9.4% found once. The sample consisted of PBMCs or a T cell subset sorted from them (not recorded which). This rearrangement joins TRBV12-3 or TRBV12-4 to TRBJ1-1, with 10 bases identical to TRBD1. This receptor was identified in a man between 18 and 35 years old who had mild COVID-19 (a few samples of this study predate the infection). Cell type and time point are not known. Here the CDR3 reads CASRKTGGSEAFF. The DNA for the CDR3 is TGTGCCAGCAGAAAGACAGGGGGCAGTGAAGCTTTCTTT.